This T cell receptor beta chain is drawn from a study of blood T cell repertoires in COVID-19 (TCRdb year 2020). Regarding the study in general: Collaborator samples came from the United States, Italy and Spain and covered acute and convalescent phases of COVID-19. Where HLA class I and class II types were available, the types were taken from metadata supplied by the sample provider, not from assay-based typing. Subjects who had been exposed to COVID-19, were actively infected with it, or had recovered from it provided the deeply sampled blood TCRbeta repertoires that made up the dataset. The repertoires were made available in a free public database intended to serve as a resource for research on the immune response to SARS-CoV-2. Sample metadata almost always included a de-identified subject ID, COVID-19 status, age in years and sex. The prospective study material was composed of cDNA or gDNA derived from T cells, B-cell-depleted T cells, or PBMCs. The samples were drawn from the first 160 participants of the ongoing ImmuneRACE study and from 1,254 subjects provided by 6 global collaborators.

The junction carries 12 bases between V and J, which are trimmed by 5 bases and 7 bases respectively. The germline V gene yields MNHEY for CDR1 and SVGEGT for CDR2. Inclusive of the bounding cysteine and phenylalanine, the CDR3 is 12 residues long. Of all the DNA, just the CDR3 is kept, 36 bases in frame from base 1. What the authors observed across the whole study: Clinical and demographic metadata were provided uncurated, with the amount varying by source and participant.

As to this clone: What antigen it recognizes has not been identified. No clone much larger than this one lies a single base away; base qualities are absent.

TCRbeta CDR3 regions were amplified from genomic DNA using the immunoSEQ Assay, a bias-controlled multiplex PCR. In the original analysis: Within the assay, amplification of reference gene primers was used to estimate how many nucleated cells each sample contained. To quantify the absolute abundance of each unique TCRbeta CDR3 rearrangement, sequence reads were collapsed and filtered. For each sample, productive Simpson clonality was calculated by taking the square root of Simpson's diversity index across productive rearrangements. What TCRdb holds here is the immuneACCESS table cut down to in-frame rearrangements. Part of the clones is not present; checked against another copy, under half of the missing clones reflect an unresolved V gene, and the others are unexplained. For V, J and clone size, that table is used; D and trimming come from the DNA. The sample table contains 150,000 to 160,000 clones; only one count was recorded for about 79% of them. 9% to 10% of the sample is taken by the ten largest.

Each collaborating institution followed its own protocols to collect whole blood in K2EDTA tubes. For TCRbeta analysis, collaborator samples were shipped as frozen whole blood, as isolated PBMCs, or as DNA extracted from either sample type. The rearranged segments are TRBV6-2 or TRBV6-3 and TRBJ2-7; no confident D gene assignment can be made. This TCR was recovered from a woman in her forties or fifties with acute or convalescent COVID-19. The sample consisted of peripheral blood. The CDR3 corresponds to CASSALIEEQYF. The nucleotide sequence is TGTGCCAGCAGTGCCCTCATTGAGGAGCAGTACTTC.